The next 17 T cell receptor beta chains were all read from a single sample in a study of regulatory T cells in long-lasting Graves disease. Time point here: persistent/refractory GD, antithyroid drugs over 5 years with positive TRAb. Construction of the TCR library relied on RNA isolated from PBMCs. Researchers made TCR beta libraries by using iRepertoire HTBI primers and running Arm-PCR on CDR3 regions. TCRdb recomputed calls from the multiplex PCR reads with MiXCR, one row per CDR3 protein. This sample has over 650,000 distinct CDR3 sequences, with 25% to 35% found just once. The material was peripheral blood mononuclear cells (PBMCs), obtained when the disease was refractory, from a patient treated with antithyroid drugs. The source of these receptors is a female donor with Graves disease.

This chain uses TRBV5-1 with TRBJ1-1, with 8 bases lining up with TRBD1. Trimming cost V 0 bases and J 6 bases; bases outside gene matches: 16. The CDR3 runs to 18 residues. Germline V gene lookup returns CDR1 SGHRS and CDR2 YFSETQ. The CDR3 coding sequence is TGCGCCAGCAGCTTGGAGGGGGTAGACAGGGGCCCCCAACCTGAAGCTTTCTTT. Residues: CASSLEGVDRGPQPEAFF.

This clonotype was observed a few times. The rearrangement uses TRBV5-1 and TRBJ1-5, with a possible D match to TRBD1 (5 bases). The CDR3 is made up of 16 amino acids. With 0 bases removed from V and 0 bases from J, the gap between germline ends came to 10 bases. Germline V gene sequence: CDR1 SGHRS, CDR2 YFSETQ. The CDR3 sequence: CASSLDRTDSNQPQHF. The CDR3 DNA reads TGCGCCAGCAGCTTGGACAGGACGGATAGCAATCAGCCCCAGCATTTT.

The chain employs TRBV7-2 and TRBJ2-2; D is perhaps TRBD2 (6 bases). Germline V gene data show CDR1 as SGHTA and CDR2 as FQGNSA. The V and J ends lost 1 base and 6 bases respectively, with 12 bases between them. The CDR3 runs to 15 residues. The chain's CDR3 is CASSLGQGGAGELFF. The CDR3 coding sequence is TGTGCCAGCAGCTTAGGGCAGGGAGGAGCCGGGGAGCTGTTTTTT.

This clonotype was detected many times. This rearrangement joins TRBV28 to TRBJ1-2, with 7 nucleotides matching TRBD1. The CDR3 covers 12 residues. Per the germline V gene, CDR1 is MDHEN and CDR2 is SYDVKM. Trimming at V came to 5 bases and at J to 6 bases, leaving 3 bases not matched to a gene. The CDR3 DNA reads TGTGCCAGCAGTGCACAGGGGAATGGCTACACCTTC. Amino acids: CASSAQGNGYTF.

The rearrangement uses TRBV30 and TRBJ2-5; D unresolved. CDR3 length: 13 residues. Germline CDR1 is GTSNPN and CDR2 is SVGIG (reference sequence). V gave up 2 bases and J gave up 7 bases, with 14 bases separating them. CDR3 DNA: TGTGCCTGGAGTACTCGCGTTTTTCCGACCCAGTACTTC. Protein: CAWSTRVFPTQYF.

The J gene is TRBJ2-4, the V gene TRBV30; 7 bases are a match to TRBD2. The DNA end lines up better with TRBJ2-5; the J call may be wrong. CDR1 and CDR2 (germline): GTSNPN, SVGIG (reference sequence). The CDR3 sequence is 13 residues long. DNA of the CDR3: TGTGCCTGGAGCCGATTAGCGGGAGAGACCCAGTACTTC. This translates into CAWSRLAGETQYF.

The chain combines TRBV30 with TRBJ1-1, with no clear D. V shed 1 base and J shed 2 bases, with 8 bases lying between them. The germline gives CDR1 GTSNPN, CDR2 SVGIG (reference sequence). CDR3 length: 13 residues. The DNA of the CDR3 is TGTGCCTGGAGTGGAGGTCCTAACACTGAAGCTTTCTTT. Its protein product is CAWSGGPNTEAFF.

The rearrangement joins TRBV27 to TRBJ2-7, with no clear D. The ends were cut back, 0 bases at V and 3 bases at J, with 6 bases in the middle. The germline CDR1 and CDR2 sequences are MNHEY and SMNVEV (reference sequence). The CDR3 has 13 amino acids. The CDR3 is CASSLSTNYEQYF. In DNA, the CDR3 is TGTGCCAGCAGTTTATCGACCAACTACGAGCAGTACTTC.

The chain recombines TRBV6-1 with TRBJ2-5, with D perhaps matching TRBD1 (7 bases). This CDR3 is built from 14 residues. Germline CDR1 and CDR2: MNHNS and SASEGT. Trimming shortened V by 7 bases and J by 6 bases, and 18 bases separated the two germline ends. The CDR3 protein is CASTSQQGRKTQYF. CDR3 DNA: TGTGCCAGCACCTCACAACAGGGGAGGAAGACCCAGTACTTC.

This clonotype was detected ten times or more. This chain joins TRBV28 and TRBJ1-4, with 7 bases identical to TRBD1. Germline values: CDR1 MDHEN, CDR2 SYDVKM. The CDR3 extends over 14 amino acids. The V and J ends lost 6 bases and 8 bases, in that order; junction bases with no gene match: 9. Here the CDR3 reads CASSPTGNREKLFF. The CDR3 nucleotides read TGTGCCAGCAGCCCGACAGGGAACAGAGAAAAACTGTTTTTT.

The chain uses TRBV6-2 or TRBV6-3 and TRBJ2-7, with 14 bases fitting TRBD2. The CDR3 consists of 17 residues. The germline V gene has CDR1 MNHEY and CDR2 SVGEGT. V was pared by 2 bases and J by 3 bases, with 6 bases of the junction left unmatched. Here the CDR3 reads CASSYGTSGSIGYEQYF. For the CDR3, the DNA is TGTGCCAGCAGTTACGGGACTAGCGGGAGCATCGGCTACGAGCAGTACTTC.

This clonotype was detected a few times. The chain uses TRBV6-1 and TRBJ2-4, with 9 bases identical to TRBD1. The CDR3 has 16 residues. CDR1 is MNHNS, CDR2 SASEGT, per germline. V lost 3 bases and J lost 9; bases outside the gene matches: 12. In nucleotides, the CDR3 is TGTGCCAGCAGTGATCGGGACAGGGACGGGGGCGGCATTCAGTACTTC. Its translation: CASSDRDRDGGGIQYF.

This clonotype was seen a few times. The chain joins TRBV5-5 to TRBJ1-4, with D unclear. The germline CDR1 and CDR2 sequences are SGHKS and YYEKEE (reference sequence). The V end was cut by 1 base, the J end by 8 bases, with 12 bases between. The CDR3 is 14 amino acids. DNA of the CDR3: TGTGCCAGCAGCTTGCACGGGATAGACGAAAAACTGTTTTTT. Its translation is CASSLHGIDEKLFF.

This clonotype came up many times. This chain joins TRBV24-1 and TRBJ2-2; D call uncertain. V was clipped by 5 bases and J by 4 bases, with 10 bases between them. Per the germline V gene, CDR1 is KGHDR and CDR2 is SFDVKD. This CDR3 region has 14 residues. This chain's CDR3 is CATSVWGRTGELFF. The CDR3 nucleotides read TGTGCCACCAGTGTTTGGGGTCGCACCGGGGAGCTGTTTTTT.

The chain has TRBV29-1 and TRBJ1-1, with TRBD1 identical over 9 bases. This CDR3 contains 13 residues. V lost 1 base and J lost 10; bases outside the gene matches: 7. CDR1 and CDR2 (germline): SQVTM, ANQGSEA. The CDR3 DNA follows: TGCAGCGTTGAAGGCGGGACAGGGCTAGTAGCTTTCTTT. It encodes CSVEGGTGLVAFF.

In the case of this clonotype: A much larger clone lies a single base off, so this may be a read error. This chain links TRBV2 with TRBJ1-1; weak D call: TRBD1 (5 bases). The CDR3 has 15 amino acids. Germline V gene sequence: CDR1 SNHLY, CDR2 FYNNEI. CDR3 sequence reads: CASSGRMRGNTEALF. CDR3 coding DNA: TGTGCCAGCAGTGGACGGATGCGGGGGAACACTGAAGCTCTCTTT.

The chain has TRBV20-1 and TRBJ2-1; 10 bases fit TRBD2. V shed 3 bases and J 0 bases; nucleotides not matched to a gene: 8. Germline V gene data show CDR1 as DFQATT and CDR2 as SNEGSKA (reference sequence). The CDR3 is 17 residues long. CDR3: CSASASGSGASYNEQFF. For the CDR3, the DNA is TGCAGTGCTAGCGCTAGCGGGAGTGGAGCCTCCTACAATGAGCAGTTCTTC.